The entry below gives a single T cell receptor (beta chain) sequence along with its context. This entry is derived from a study of cytomegalovirus exposure and HLA in healthy donors. Per germline, CDR1 SNHLY and CDR2 FYNNEI. The V segment lost 5 bases and the J segment 4 bases; nucleotides outside the gene matches: 6. CDR3 size: 15 residues. The PCR employed 60 Vbeta primers together with 13 Jbeta primers. Profiling relied on immunoSEQ multiplex PCR, and the TCRdb table lists in-frame clones only, not all of them. The sample yields around 100,000 clones, approximately 79% seen once. The sequence was collected from a woman in her sixties in good health and CMV-seropositive. Source material: PBMCs. The chain joins TRBV2 to TRBJ2-7, with 12 bases identical to TRBD1. The CDR3 spells CASSRVGQGAYEQYF. Here the CDR3 DNA reads TGTGCCAGCAGTCGAGTGGGACAGGGGGCGTACGAGCAGTACTTC.